The clone carrying this T cell receptor (beta chain) was detected many times. Its specificity is unknown. This sample is drawn from a study of T cells after posttransplantation cyclophosphamide. Study-level results: Later blood repertoires were often dominated by clones from the donor CD8+ memory compartment.

This CDR3 is built from 16 residues. V lost 4 bases and J lost 4; bases outside the gene matches: 10. Germline assignment: CDR1 MNHNS and CDR2 SASEGT. Clones were read by immunoSEQ multiplex PCR, and TCRdb kept only the in-frame ones, dropping some. This repertoire lists 41,000 or so clones without singletons; about 6% sits in the top ten. This TCR was recovered from a man aged 25-45 years in good health and a related stem cell transplant donor. The sequencing sample was made of PBMCs. This sequence joins TRBV6-1 and TRBJ2-7, with 10 bases identical to TRBD2. Here the CDR3 reads CASSVASGGMGYEQYF. CDR3 nucleotides: TGTGCCAGCAGTGTCGCTAGCGGGGGTATGGGGTACGAGCAGTACTTC.